Each of the 11 T cell receptor beta chains below was sequenced from the same sample in a study of PD-1 blockade in classical Hodgkin lymphoma. All patients experienced relapse after autologous stem cell transplantation, and brentuximab vedotin exposure was variable. Sequenced by immunoSEQ multiplex PCR; TCRdb stores in-frame clones only, minus some. The table includes some 18,000 clones, around 75% detected once. Sample: peripheral blood mononuclear cells (PBMCs), taken at baseline. Source of these receptors: a human donor with classical Hodgkin lymphoma.

This rearrangement joins TRBV14 to TRBJ1-3; maybe TRBD1 (6 bases). The V gene lost 3 bases and the J gene lost 2 bases, with 14 bases spanning the gap. This CDR3 spans 16 amino acids. Germline values: CDR1 SGHDN, CDR2 FVKESK. CDR3 sequence (DNA): TGTGCCAGCAGCCATTGGTCAGGGGTGACTGGAAACACCATATATTTT. Translated, it gives CASSHWSGVTGNTIYF.

The chain employs TRBV2 and TRBJ1-2; D not certain. CDR1 is SNHLY, CDR2 FYNNEI, per germline. CDR3 length equals 14 residues. The ends were cut back, 1 base at V and 8 bases at J, with 14 bases in the middle. The CDR3 DNA reads as TGTGCCAGCAGTGAAGACCGCGGGCACACAGGCTACACCTTC. This codes for CASSEDRGHTGYTF.

This clone was picked up a small number of times. The chain employs TRBV30 and TRBJ1-6, with D hard to call. The CDR3 has 15 residues. The V end was cut by 0 bases, the J end by 6 bases, with 12 bases between. Germline V lookup: CDR1 GTSNPN, CDR2 SVGIG (reference sequence). The CDR3 sequence: CAWSVQRVGNSPLHF. The CDR3 nucleotides read TGTGCCTGGAGTGTACAGCGGGTCGGTAATTCACCCCTCCACTTT. Variable domain in full (rest from reference TRBV30 and TRBJ1-6): SQTIHQWPATLVQPVGSPLSLECTVEGTSNPNLYWYRQAAGRGLQLLFYSVGIGQISSEVPQNLSASRPQDRQFILSSKKLLLSDSGFYLCAWSVQRVGNSPLHFGNGTRLTVT.

The chain links TRBV19 to TRBJ1-4; D is uncertain. The CDR3 extends over 15 amino acids. Germline V gene data show CDR1 as LNHDA and CDR2 as SQIVND (reference sequence). V was clipped by 6 bases and J by 3 bases, with 14 bases between them. This CDR3 reads CASSQGRIANEKLFF. CDR3 coding DNA: TGTGCCAGTAGCCAAGGACGGATCGCTAATGAAAAACTGTTTTTT.

CDR3 DNA: TGTGCCAGCAGCGTAGCTGGGAGCGACCAGGGGCACGAGCAGTACTTC. Translated: CASSVAGSDQGHEQYF. The chain couples TRBV9 to TRBJ2-7; maybe TRBD1 (6 bases). V dropped 0 bases and J dropped 5 bases, with 18 bases sitting between them. The CDR3 loop spans 16 amino acids. Germline V gene sequence: CDR1 SGDLS, CDR2 YYNGEE.

In its sample, this clone was seen once. V usage is TRBV27 and J usage is TRBJ2-3, with unresolved D. The germline V and J ends were trimmed by 2 bases and 3 bases, with 24 bases remaining between them. CDR3 length: 19 residues. CDR1 and CDR2 from the germline V gene are MNHEY and SMNVEV (reference sequence). The CDR3 sequence: CASSLEAPGLKSVTDTQYF. DNA for the CDR3: TGTGCCAGCAGTTTAGAGGCTCCCGGGCTCAAGAGTGTAACAGATACGCAGTATTTT.

V is TRBV19 and J is TRBJ2-7, with 9 positions matching TRBD1. The CDR3 loop spans 17 amino acids. The V gene end was trimmed by 5 bases and the J gene end by 5 bases; junction bases not matched to a gene: 16. Germline V gene data show CDR1 as LNHDA and CDR2 as SQIVND (reference sequence). This CDR3 reads CASSSGTGQGGFHEQYF. CDR3 coding DNA: TGTGCCAGTAGTTCGGGGACAGGGCAAGGGGGTTTCCACGAGCAGTACTTC.

The J gene is TRBJ1-2, the V gene TRBV7-7; 7 bases align to TRBD1. The germline V gene has CDR1 SSHAT and CDR2 FNYEAQ (reference sequence). This CDR3 is built from 15 residues. J gave up 3 bases and V 1 base, and 5 bases lay outside the gene matches. CDR3 DNA sequence: TGTGCCAGCAGCTTAGGGGACAGCTTTGACTATGGCTACACCTTC. Translation: CASSLGDSFDYGYTF.

V usage is TRBV2 and J usage is TRBJ2-1; D perhaps matches TRBD2 (6 bases). The V and J ends lost 9 bases and 1 base respectively, with 19 bases between them. CDR1 and CDR2 from the germline V gene are SNHLY and FYNNEI. The CDR3 runs 16 residues. CDR3 in DNA: TGTGCCAGTTCGATCGGGGCGGGACTTTCCTACAATGAGCAGTTCTTC. The encoded protein is CASSIGAGLSYNEQFF.

In DNA, the CDR3 is TGTGCCAGCAGCGCCCTAACTAATGAAAAACTGTTTTTT. Protein product: CASSALTNEKLFF. This sequence joins TRBV7-9 and TRBJ1-4; D gene ambiguous. This CDR3 has 13 amino acids. The germline V and J ends were trimmed by 5 bases and 1 base, with 5 bases remaining between them. Germline lookup yields CDR1 SEHNR and CDR2 FQNEAQ (reference sequence). Supplemented by reference TRBV7-9 and TRBJ1-4, the full variable domain reads DTGVSQNPRHKITKRGQNVTFRCDPISEHNRLYWYRQTLGQGPEFLTYFQNEAQLEKSRLLSDRFSAERPKGSFSTLEIQRTEQGDSAMYLCASSALTNEKLFFGSGTQLSVL.

This sequence joins TRBV7-2 and TRBJ2-3, with D possibly TRBD1 on 5 matching bases. The CDR3 has 16 amino acids. Germline V CDR1 and CDR2: SGHTA, FQGNSA. Trimming stripped 5 bases from V and 2 bases from J, with 17 bases between. CDR3 nucleotides: TGTGCCAGCAGCGTAACACAGGACATGCTCACAGATACGCAGTATTTT. As protein: CASSVTQDMLTDTQYF.